This T cell receptor (beta chain) was obtained from a study of blood T cell repertoires in COVID-19. The CDR3 covers 14 residues. Between the trimmed V and J ends, which lost 4 bases and 3 bases, there was a span of 10 bases. From germline, CDR1 is LGHDT and CDR2 YNNKEL (reference sequence). Data came from immunoSEQ multiplex PCR; TCRdb stores just in-frame clones and leaves some out. The sample carries 120,000 or so clones, roughly 91% recorded once. The receptor was isolated from a human donor in a cohort sampled during active COVID-19. The sequencing input was peripheral blood. V and J are TRBV3-1 (or the pseudogene TRBV3-2) and TRBJ2-1, with D tentatively TRBD2 (6 bases). The CDR3 nucleotides read TGTGCCAGCAGCCCCGGCGGGAACTACAATGAGCAGTTCTTC. This encodes CASSPGGNYNEQFF.